Listed below are T cell receptor beta chains from one sample, sequenced in a study of shared clonotypes between healthy human individuals. Sequenced by immunoSEQ multiplex PCR; TCRdb stores in-frame clones only, minus some. The top ten clones hold around 12% of a sample with some 530,000 clones, roughly 80% of them seen once. The sequencing sample was made of PBMCs. These receptors came from a woman aged 35 to 49 in good health. Some clones in this sample may be carry-over from other donors' samples. The CDR3 runs from the conserved cysteine through the conserved F or W. A D gene is named only where the DNA matches it firmly. Some rows have no size entry. The others give once, few or many, or a class for an expanded clone.

D	size	J	V	DNA	CDR3
NA	NA	TRBJ2-2	TRBV6-1	TGTGCCAGCAGTTGGCGGGGCTTAAACACCGGGGAGCTGTTTTTT	CASSWRGLNTGELFF
TRBD2	NA	TRBJ2-1	TRBV6-5	TGTGCCAGCAGTTACCGGACTAGCGGGAACAATGAGCAGTTCTTC	CASSYRTSGNNEQFF
NA	NA	TRBJ2-7	TRBV19	TGTGCCAGTAGCGTCGGCAGGGGCTTCGAGCAGTACTTC	CASSVGRGFEQYF
TRBD2	NA	TRBJ2-2	TRBV29-1	TGCAGCGTTGAAGATCACACTGGACTAGCGGGTACCGGGGAGCTGTTTTTT	CSVEDHTGLAGTGELFF
NA	NA	TRBJ1-1	TRBV5-1	TGCGCCAGCAGCTTGGTGGACACCAACACTGAAGCTTTCTTT	CASSLVDTNTEAFF
NA	NA	TRBJ1-1	TRBV2	TGTGCCAGCAGTGAGCAGGGGTTGAACACTGAAGCTTTCTTT	CASSEQGLNTEAFF
TRBD2	few	TRBJ2-7	TRBV2	TGTGCCTCTCTAGCGGGAGGGACCTACGAGCAGTACTTC	CASLAGGTYEQYF
NA	NA	TRBJ1-4	TRBV4-3	TGCGCCAGCAGCCGGAGTTTATCAGGGGCCACTAATGAAAAACTGTTTTTT	CASSRSLSGATNEKLFF
TRBD1	once	TRBJ1-4	TRBV7-9	TGTGCCAGCAGCACAGGACAGGGGAATGAAAAACTGTTTTTT	CASSTGQGNEKLFF
TRBD1	NA	TRBJ2-7	TRBV5-1	TGCGCCAGCAGCTCCCGACAGGGGTTCTACGAGCAGTACTTC	CASSSRQGFYEQYF
NA	NA	TRBJ2-1	TRBV19	TGTGCCAGTAGTATTGGTGGACCCGGGGTCGGCAATGAGCAGTTCTTC	CASSIGGPGVGNEQFF
NA	NA	TRBJ2-1	TRBV27	TGTGCCAGCAGTTTACGGCAGGGACTCCCCAATGAGCAGTTCTTC	CASSLRQGLPNEQFF
NA	NA	TRBJ2-7	TRBV2	TGTGCCAGCAGTCGAGCCGGCTACGAGCAGTACTTC	CASSRAGYEQYF
TRBD2	NA	TRBJ2-3	TRBV18	TGTGCCAGCTCACCACGCCCCGGGAGGGGCGCGGATACGCAGTATTTT	CASSPRPGRGADTQYF
NA	once	TRBJ1-2	TRBV6-6	TGTGCCAGCAGTTACTCCGTCTTGACGTATGGCTACACCTTC	CASSYSVLTYGYTF
TRBD2	NA	TRBJ2-7	TRBV11-2	TGTGCCAGCAGCTCGTCTAGCGGGAGAATCTACGAGCAGTACTTC	CASSSSSGRIYEQYF
NA	NA	TRBJ1-1	TRBV27	TGTGCCAGCAGGGGAGGGACTGAAGCTTTCTTT	CASRGGTEAFF
NA	NA	TRBJ2-7	TRBV5-1	TGCGCCAGCAGCTTGGATGGGGGGTCAACCGGCGAGCAGTACTTC	CASSLDGGSTGEQYF
NA	NA	TRBJ2-1	TRBV10-3	TGTGCCATCAGTGAGTCCTCCCGGGATGAGCAGTTCTTC	CAISESSRDEQFF
TRBD2	NA	TRBJ2-1	TRBV5-1	TGCGCCAGCAGCCCGGGACTAGCGGGAGGGGAGAATGAGCAGTTCTTC	CASSPGLAGGENEQFF
NA	NA	TRBJ2-1	TRBV29-1	TGCAGCGTTGAACGGCTAGCCAGTGATGAGCAGTTCTTC	CSVERLASDEQFF
TRBD2	NA	TRBJ2-3	TRBV9	TGTGCCAGCAGCGTAGTCCCCCCGGGGGGGCTAGCGGGAGTAGCGCAGGATACGCAGTATTTT	CASSVVPPGGLAGVAQDTQYF
NA	NA	TRBJ1-2	TRBV28	TGTGCCAGCAGTTTATGGGGGGCGGGCTATGGCTACACCTTC	CASSLWGAGYGYTF
NA	NA	TRBJ2-7	TRBV27	TGTGCCAGCAGTCTTCAGGGGGCGGGAGTAGGTGAGCAGTACTTC	CASSLQGAGVGEQYF
NA	few	TRBJ2-2	TRBV18	TGTGCCAGCTCAGCCTCGGGGGGCTCGAACACCGGGGAGCTGTTTTTT	CASSASGGSNTGELFF
NA	NA	TRBJ2-1	TRBV28	TGTGCCAGCCGGAGATTGGGCTACAATGAGCAGTTCTTC	CASRRLGYNEQFF
TRBD2	few	TRBJ2-1	TRBV7-3	TGTGCCAGCAGCCCACGACTAGCGGGAGTTGGTGAGCAGTTCTTC	CASSPRLAGVGEQFF
NA	once	TRBJ2-3	TRBV7-6	TGTGCCAGCAGCTTAGACCGAGGGAAGGGCACAGATACGCAGTATTTT	CASSLDRGKGTDTQYF
NA	NA	TRBJ1-4	TRBV7-2	TGTGCCAGCAGCCTAGCGGCGGGGATTCGGGAAAAACTGTTTTTT	CASSLAAGIREKLFF
TRBD2	NA	TRBJ2-7	TRBV10-3	TGTGCCATCAGTGACCATGACGGGGGGATCTCCTACGAGCAGTACTTC	CAISDHDGGISYEQYF
TRBD2	NA	TRBJ2-1	TRBV5-1	TGCGCCAGCAGCTCCGGGACTAGCGGCGACAATGAGCAGTTCTTC	CASSSGTSGDNEQFF
NA	NA	TRBJ2-2	TRBV5-6	TGTGCCAGCAGCTTGGATGTAACCGGGGAGCTGTTTTTT	CASSLDVTGELFF
NA	NA	TRBJ2-7	TRBV19	TGTGCCAGTAGTATAGATCTAGGAGCGGCCTACGAGCAGTACTTC	CASSIDLGAAYEQYF
TRBD2	NA	TRBJ2-2	TRBV5-1	TGCGCCAGCAGCCAGACTAGCGGGAGAACCGGGGAGCTGTTTTTT	CASSQTSGRTGELFF
TRBD2	NA	TRBJ2-2	TRBV7-2	TGTGCCAGCAGCTTGACTAGCGGGAGGTCCACCGGGGAGCTGTTTTTT	CASSLTSGRSTGELFF
NA	NA	TRBJ1-3	TRBV4-1	TGCGCCAGCAGCCAAGATCGTGGAGGGTCCGTCAGAAACACCATATATTTT	CASSQDRGGSVRNTIYF
NA	NA	TRBJ2-2	TRBV7-9	TGTGCCAGCAGCCCGTCAGGGGAGCTGTTTTTT	CASSPSGELFF
NA	NA	TRBJ2-7	TRBV7-9	TGTGCCAGCAGCTTATGGGAAGGGGGAATCTACGAGCAGTACTTC	CASSLWEGGIYEQYF
TRBD1	NA	TRBJ1-3	TRBV7-8	TGTGCCAGCAGCCCAAACATCCGGACAGGGGCGCTGGTTGGAAACACCATATATTTT	CASSPNIRTGALVGNTIYF
NA	NA	TRBJ2-3	TRBV2	TGTGCCAGCAGTGAAAGGTGGAGGGAAACTAGCACAGATACGCAGTATTTT	CASSERWRETSTDTQYF
TRBD1	NA	TRBJ2-1	TRBV5-1	TGCGCCAGCAGCCAGTTCCGAACAGGGGGCAATGAGCAGTTCTTC	CASSQFRTGGNEQFF
NA	NA	TRBJ2-3	TRBV6-5	TGTGCCAGCAGTTACTCGGGGGGTACGCAGTATTTT	CASSYSGGTQYF
NA	NA	TRBJ1-1	TRBV30	TGTGCCTGGAGCTGGGGTGTTAACACTGAAGCTTTCTTT	CAWSWGVNTEAFF